What follows are 22 T cell receptor beta chains derived from one specimen sequenced in a study of blood T cell repertoires in COVID-19. The repertoire was sequenced with immunoSEQ multiplex PCR; TCRdb's copy has only in-frame clones and lacks some. Of approximately 220,000 clones in the sample, roughly nine tenths were seen once. The sequenced sample was peripheral blood. These TCRs come from a man aged 35 to 55 with acute or convalescent COVID-19.

The chain combines TRBV21-1 with TRBJ1-6; TRBD1, the table's D call, lacks a check against the DNA. TRBV21-1 is a recognized pseudogene. The CDR3 runs to 15 residues. CDR3 sequence: CASSRHDRGVPPLHF. The CDR3 coding sequence is TGTGCCAGCAGCAGGCACGACAGGGGCGTGCCACCCCTCCACTTT.

This chain links TRBV7-9 with TRBJ2-3, with TRBD2 as a possible D gene (5 bases). CDR1 is SEHNR, CDR2 FQNEAQ, per germline (reference sequence). Trimming took 1 base from V and 1 from J, leaving 15 bases between them. This CDR3 contains 17 residues. The CDR3 nucleotides are TGTGCCAGCAGCTTAGTTTCCAGAGGAGGCCGCACAGATACGCAGTATTTT. Residues: CASSLVSRGGRTDTQYF. Supplemented by reference TRBV7-9 and TRBJ2-3, the full variable domain reads DTGVSQNPRHKITKRGQNVTFRCDPISEHNRLYWYRQTLGQGPEFLTYFQNEAQLEKSRLLSDRFSAERPKGSFSTLEIQRTEQGDSAMYLCASSLVSRGGRTDTQYFGPGTRLTVL.

J is TRBJ2-7 and V is TRBV7-9; a possible D gene is TRBD2 (6 bases). The CDR3 runs 15 residues. The V gene lost 7 bases and the J gene lost 2 bases, with 18 bases spanning the gap. Germline CDR1 SEHNR, CDR2 FQNEAQ (reference sequence). The CDR3 loop is CASTLRGGVPYEQYF. CDR3 sequence (DNA): TGTGCCAGCACCTTGAGGGGCGGGGTACCCTACGAGCAGTACTTC.

V usage is TRBV9 and J usage is TRBJ1-2; a possible D gene is TRBD1 (6 bases). Germline V gene lookup returns CDR1 SGDLS and CDR2 YYNGEE. V lost 3 bases to trimming and J lost 4 bases, with 16 bases between them. The CDR3 contains 15 residues. CDR3 sequence: CASSEWADRTYGYTF. In DNA form, the CDR3 reads TGTGCCAGCAGCGAGTGGGCAGACAGGACCTATGGCTACACCTTC. The whole variable domain, filled in from reference TRBV9 and TRBJ1-2, reads DSGVTQTPKHLITATGQRVTLRCSPRSGDLSVYWYQQSLDQGLQFLIQYYNGEERAKGNILERFSAQQFPDLHSELNLSSLELGDSALYFCASSEWADRTYGYTFGSGTRLTVV.

The chain joins TRBV5-1 to TRBJ1-6; 10 positions agree with TRBD1. Trimming removed 0 bases from V and 4 bases from J; junction bases left unmatched: 7. The CDR3 runs 18 residues. Germline V gene lookup returns CDR1 SGHRS and CDR2 YFSETQ. The CDR3 bases are TGCGCCAGCAGCTTGGGGGGACAGGGGAACCTTTATAATTCACCCCTCCACTTT. Protein: CASSLGGQGNLYNSPLHF.

V is TRBV13 and J is TRBJ1-4; 9 bases match TRBD1. The germline V gene encodes CDR1 PRHDT and CDR2 FYEKMQ (reference sequence). V was pared by 3 bases and J by 7 bases, with 9 bases of the junction left unmatched. This CDR3 spans 16 amino acids. The CDR3 spells CASSLTLQGAGEKLFF. In nucleotides, the CDR3 is TGTGCCAGCAGCTTGACTTTACAGGGGGCGGGTGAAAAACTGTTTTTT. The whole variable domain, remainder taken from reference TRBV13 and TRBJ1-4, is AAGVIQSPRHLIKEKRETATLKCYPIPRHDTVYWYQQGPGQDPQFLISFYEKMQSDKGSIPDRFSAQQFSDYHSELNMSSLELGDSALYFCASSLTLQGAGEKLFFGSGTQLSVL.

The V gene is TRBV5-4, the J gene TRBJ2-7; 11 nucleotides line up with TRBD2. Trimming at V came to 5 bases and at J to 5 bases, leaving 6 bases not matched to a gene. CDR1 is SGHNT, CDR2 YYREEE, per germline (reference sequence). CDR3 length: 14 residues. CDR3 sequence: CASSVAGGGNEQYF. CDR3 nucleotides: TGTGCCAGCAGTGTAGCGGGAGGGGGCAACGAGCAGTACTTC.

This rearrangement joins TRBV10-3 to TRBJ2-7, with 10 bases matching TRBD1. This CDR3 contains 17 residues. The germline gives CDR1 ENHRY, CDR2 SYGVKD. V lost 0 bases, J lost 3 bases, and 8 bases stayed unmatched. CDR3 in amino acids: CAISESVWTGGNYEQYF. DNA for the CDR3: TGTGCCATCAGTGAGTCGGTGTGGACAGGGGGGAACTACGAGCAGTACTTC.

The chain recombines TRBV29-1 with TRBJ2-1; 11 bases map to TRBD2. V was pared by 4 bases and J by 1 base, with 12 bases of the junction left unmatched. Germline values: CDR1 SQVTM, CDR2 ANQGSEA. CDR3 size: 18 residues. CDR3 sequence reads: CSVVPTSGTSMSYNEQFF. The CDR3 region has the DNA TGCAGCGTTGTTCCGACTAGCGGGACCTCCATGTCCTACAATGAGCAGTTCTTC.

The chain recombines TRBV27 with TRBJ2-7; TRBD2 aligns across 8 bases. Per the germline V gene, CDR1 is MNHEY and CDR2 is SMNVEV (reference sequence). With V trimmed by 0 bases and J by 6 bases, 10 bases remained unmatched. CDR3 length equals 16 residues. The CDR3 DNA reads TGTGCCAGCAGTTTATCGGCCGGGACTAGTAGTTTCGAGCAGTACTTC. This codes for CASSLSAGTSSFEQYF.

The chain is built from TRBV11-1 and TRBJ1-4; the match to TRBD1 covers 10 bases. Germline V gives CDR1 SGHAT, CDR2 FQDESV (reference sequence). After removal of 4 bases from V and 4 bases from J, the junction contained 3 bases not matched to a gene. The CDR3 is 15 residues long. The CDR3 DNA reads TGTGCCAGCAGCTACGGACAGGGGGTTAATGAAAAACTGTTTTTT. It is translated as CASSYGQGVNEKLFF.

The chain carries TRBV13 and TRBJ2-7; 9 bases align to TRBD1. V was pared by 1 base and J by 6 bases, with 10 bases of the junction left unmatched. The germline CDR1 and CDR2 sequences are PRHDT and FYEKMQ (reference sequence). CDR3 length: 16 residues. CDR3 amino acids: CASSLAWTGDRCEQYF. CDR3 DNA sequence: TGTGCCAGCAGCTTAGCTTGGACAGGGGATAGGTGCGAGCAGTACTTC.

The chain combines TRBV20-1 with TRBJ1-4, with TRBD1 identical over 7 bases. Losses at the gene ends were 3 bases for V and 7 bases for J; bases not matched to a gene: 11. CDR3 size: 15 residues. Per the germline V gene, CDR1 is DFQATT and CDR2 is SNEGSKA (reference sequence). The CDR3 sequence is CSASAYRGGGEKLFF. For the CDR3, the DNA is TGCAGTGCTAGTGCCTACAGGGGTGGTGGTGAAAAACTGTTTTTT.

The chain links TRBV6-4 to TRBJ1-2; 8 bases match TRBD1. V lost 8 bases to trimming and J lost 3 bases; unmatched junction nucleotides: 2. CDR1 MRHNA and CDR2 SNTAGT come from the germline V gene. The CDR3 spans 12 residues. The CDR3 region is CASWDRYYGYTF. CDR3 sequence (DNA): TGTGCCAGCTGGGACAGGTACTATGGCTACACCTTC.

The chain recombines TRBV30 with TRBJ2-3; possible D gene TRBD2, 7 bases. V lost 0 bases, J lost 3 bases, and 13 bases lay in between. The germline gives CDR1 GTSNPN, CDR2 SVGIG (reference sequence). This CDR3 is 15 amino acids long. The CDR3 is CAWSVGGAVTDTQYF. Written as DNA, the CDR3 is TGTGCCTGGAGTGTAGGGGGGGCAGTTACAGATACGCAGTATTTT. The whole variable domain, remainder taken from reference TRBV30 and TRBJ2-3, is SQTIHQWPATLVQPVGSPLSLECTVEGTSNPNLYWYRQAAGRGLQLLFYSVGIGQISSEVPQNLSASRPQDRQFILSSKKLLLSDSGFYLCAWSVGGAVTDTQYFGPGTRLTVL.

The chain combines TRBV28 with TRBJ2-2, with 7 bases matching TRBD2. The CDR3 extends over 15 amino acids. Unmatched junction bases numbered 9, after V lost 6 bases and J lost 5 bases. Germline V gene data show CDR1 as MDHEN and CDR2 as SYDVKM. The CDR3 bases are TGTGCCAGCAGCTCCCCGGGGGGAATGACCGGGGAGCTGTTTTTT. Translation gives CASSSPGGMTGELFF.

This chain links TRBV9 with TRBJ2-1; 12 nucleotides line up with TRBD2. The V gene end was trimmed by 3 bases and the J gene end by 9 bases; junction bases not matched to a gene: 13. The CDR3 totals 17 residues. Germline loops: CDR1 SGDLS, CDR2 YYNGEE. The CDR3 bases are TGTGCCAGCAGCGACCACTTAGGACTAGCGGGATATTTTGAGCAGTTCTTC. Its protein product is CASSDHLGLAGYFEQFF.

This clone was found a few times. The rearrangement joins TRBV11-2 to TRBJ1-6, with 7 bases aligning to TRBD1. Germline-derived CDR1 and CDR2 are SGHAT and FQNNGV. Trimming took 6 bases from V and 6 from J; bases not matched to a gene: 2. The CDR3 sequence is 13 residues long. The CDR3 reads CASRSGGNSPLHF. The CDR3 DNA follows: TGTGCCAGCAGGTCAGGGGGTAATTCACCCCTCCACTTT. Looking up the rest from reference TRBV11-2 and TRBJ1-6 gives the full variable domain: EAGVAQSPRYKIIEKRQSVAFWCNPISGHATLYWYQQILGQGPKLLIQFQNNGVVDDSQLPKDRFSAERLKGVDSTLKIQPAKLEDSAVYLCASRSGGNSPLHFGNGTRLTVT.

J is TRBJ2-5 and V is TRBV6-5, with D possibly being TRBD2 (6 bases). The germline V gene encodes CDR1 MNHEY and CDR2 SVGAGI. The CDR3 has 13 residues. Trimming removed 5 bases at V and 4 bases at J, with 11 bases between. CDR3 coding DNA: TGTGCCAGCAGTCACCCCGGGGGAGAGACCCAGTACTTC. Its translation: CASSHPGGETQYF.

The chain recombines TRBV28 with TRBJ2-7, with a possible D match to TRBD2 (9 bases). Trimming stripped 4 bases from V and 3 bases from J, with 25 bases between. The CDR3 runs to 18 residues. Looked up from germline, CDR1 is MDHEN and CDR2 is SYDVKM. In nucleotides, the CDR3 is TGTGCCAGCAGTTCTCCCGGGACTAGCAGGGGGCTGAGCTACGAGCAGTACTTC. Translated: CASSSPGTSRGLSYEQYF. Full variable domain (remainder filled in from reference TRBV28 and TRBJ2-7): DVKVTQSSRYLVKRTGEKVFLECVQDMDHENMFWYRQDPGLGLRLIYFSYDVKMKEKGDIPEGYSVSREKKERFSLILESASTNQTSMYLCASSSPGTSRGLSYEQYFGPGTRLTVT.

The chain has TRBV29-1 and TRBJ2-3, with D hard to call. CDR1 is SQVTM and CDR2 is ANQGSEA in the germline V gene. Trimming took 2 bases from V and 2 from J, leaving 8 bases between them. The CDR3 consists of 13 residues. This CDR3 reads CSVERQDTDTQYF. Here the CDR3 DNA reads TGCAGCGTTGAACGGCAGGACACAGATACGCAGTATTTT.

The chain employs TRBV5-4 and TRBJ2-7; 14 bases map to TRBD2. V shed 3 bases and J 4 bases; nucleotides not matched to a gene: 6. CDR3 size: 16 residues. Per germline, CDR1 SGHNT and CDR2 YYREEE (reference sequence). In DNA, the CDR3 is TGTGCCAGCAGCTCGGGACTAGCGGGAGAAGGTTACGAGCAGTACTTC. Protein product: CASSSGLAGEGYEQYF.